This is a list of T cell receptor beta chains from one sample in a study of blood T cell repertoires in COVID-19. Libraries were prepared by immunoSEQ multiplex PCR; TCRdb keeps only in-frame clonotypes and omits some of them. The data show around 100,000 clones, with about nine tenths seen just once and approximately 5.1% held by the top ten. The sequencing sample was made of peripheral blood. These receptors all come from a middle-aged man with acute or convalescent COVID-19. CDR3s include the opening cysteine and the closing phenylalanine or tryptophan. Each record gives: J gene, V gene, D gene, clone size, CDR3 protein, CDR3 DNA. The D gene is left open where the match is weak. Rows may omit the clone size; those that give it use once, few, many or a size class.

J gene: TRBJ1-1
V gene: TRBV18
D gene: -
clone size: -
CDR3 protein: CASSPLGRGAMNTEAFF
CDR3 DNA: TGTGCCAGCTCACCCCTGGGAAGGGGCGCAATGAACACTGAAGCTTTCTTT

J gene: TRBJ1-1
V gene: TRBV19
D gene: TRBD1
clone size: -
CDR3 protein: CASSIARGPTEAFF
CDR3 DNA: TGTGCCAGTAGTATAGCCAGGGGGCCAACTGAAGCTTTCTTT

J gene: TRBJ2-2
V gene: TRBV10-2
D gene: -
clone size: -
CDR3 protein: CASETRLRDTGELFF
CDR3 DNA: TGCGCCAGTGAAACGCGCTTACGGGACACCGGGGAGCTGTTTTTT

J gene: TRBJ2-1
V gene: TRBV7-7
D gene: -
clone size: -
CDR3 protein: CASSDGTANEQFF
CDR3 DNA: TGTGCCAGCAGCGACGGGACTGCCAATGAGCAGTTCTTC

J gene: TRBJ2-5
V gene: TRBV9
D gene: -
clone size: -
CDR3 protein: CASSVSGFVGETQYF
CDR3 DNA: TGTGCCAGCAGCGTATCAGGGTTTGTGGGGGAGACCCAGTACTTC

J gene: TRBJ1-1
V gene: TRBV6-6
D gene: TRBD1
clone size: once
CDR3 protein: CASLGGFGQGNTEAFF
CDR3 DNA: TGTGCCAGCTTGGGTGGTTTTGGACAGGGGAACACTGAAGCTTTCTTT

J gene: TRBJ2-7
V gene: TRBV6-6
D gene: -
clone size: -
CDR3 protein: CASSYSLPPYEQYF
CDR3 DNA: TGTGCCAGCAGTTACTCTCTCCCTCCCTACGAGCAGTACTTC

J gene: TRBJ2-5
V gene: TRBV13
D gene: -
clone size: -
CDR3 protein: CASSQQETQYF
CDR3 DNA: TGTGCCAGCAGCCAACAAGAGACCCAGTACTTC

J gene: TRBJ2-1
V gene: TRBV5-4
D gene: TRBD2
clone size: once
CDR3 protein: CASSRGTSGTGTYNEQFF
CDR3 DNA: TGTGCCAGCAGCCGAGGGACTAGCGGGACGGGCACCTACAATGAGCAGTTCTTC

J gene: TRBJ2-3
V gene: TRBV7-2
D gene: TRBD2
clone size: -
CDR3 protein: CASSLVSAGGSPDTQYF
CDR3 DNA: TGTGCCAGCAGCTTAGTATCAGCGGGAGGTTCCCCAGATACGCAGTATTTT

J gene: TRBJ1-1
V gene: TRBV6-6
D gene: -
clone size: -
CDR3 protein: CASSYMEVNTEAFF
CDR3 DNA: TGTGCCAGCAGTTATATGGAGGTGAACACTGAAGCTTTCTTT

J gene: TRBJ2-1
V gene: TRBV19
D gene: -
clone size: -
CDR3 protein: CASSINPFGAGNYNEQFF
CDR3 DNA: TGTGCCAGTAGTATAAACCCCTTTGGGGCGGGAAACTACAATGAGCAGTTCTTC

J gene: TRBJ2-7
V gene: TRBV5-6
D gene: TRBD2
clone size: -
CDR3 protein: CASSPAGERYEQYF
CDR3 DNA: TGTGCCAGCAGCCCAGCGGGGGAGCGCTACGAGCAGTACTTC

J gene: TRBJ1-1
V gene: TRBV7-9
D gene: -
clone size: few
CDR3 protein: CASSPDSMNTEAFF
CDR3 DNA: TGTGCCAGCAGCCCGGACAGCATGAACACTGAAGCTTTCTTT

J gene: TRBJ1-2
V gene: TRBV11-2
D gene: -
clone size: -
CDR3 protein: CASSPSEDRPIGYTF
CDR3 DNA: TGTGCCAGCAGCCCGTCAGAGGACAGACCTATCGGCTACACCTTC

J gene: TRBJ1-3
V gene: TRBV3-1/TRBV3-2
D gene: TRBD1
clone size: -
CDR3 protein: CASSRDRSGNTIYF
CDR3 DNA: TGTGCCAGCAGCCGGGACAGGAGTGGAAACACCATATATTTT

J gene: TRBJ2-1
V gene: TRBV10-1
D gene: TRBD2
clone size: -
CDR3 protein: CATSSHIWTSGRNEQFF
CDR3 DNA: TGCGCCACCAGCAGTCACATTTGGACTAGCGGGAGAAATGAGCAGTTCTTC

J gene: TRBJ2-3
V gene: TRBV6-6
D gene: -
clone size: -
CDR3 protein: CASSYAGGQRMDTQYF
CDR3 DNA: TGTGCCAGCAGTTACGCTGGGGGACAAAGGATGGATACGCAGTATTTT

J gene: TRBJ2-6
V gene: TRBV6-2/TRBV6-3
D gene: TRBD2
clone size: once
CDR3 protein: CASTPGGAGANVLTF
CDR3 DNA: TGTGCCAGCACCCCGGGGGGGGCAGGGGCCAACGTCCTGACTTTC

J gene: TRBJ1-2
V gene: TRBV18
D gene: -
clone size: -
CDR3 protein: CASFPNADTYGYTF
CDR3 DNA: TGTGCCAGCTTCCCGAACGCGGATACCTATGGCTACACCTTC

J gene: TRBJ1-3
V gene: TRBV24-1
D gene: -
clone size: -
CDR3 protein: CATSPSPGTSHRSGNTIYF
CDR3 DNA: TGTGCCACCAGTCCCTCGCCCGGGACATCGCATCGATCTGGAAACACCATATATTTT

J gene: TRBJ2-3
V gene: TRBV27
D gene: -
clone size: -
CDR3 protein: CASSLTPGTYSTDTQYF
CDR3 DNA: TGTGCCAGCAGTTTGACCCCAGGCACTTATAGCACAGATACGCAGTATTTT

J gene: TRBJ1-1
V gene: TRBV2
D gene: -
clone size: -
CDR3 protein: CASLEGPGGTEAFF
CDR3 DNA: TGTGCCAGCCTCGAGGGTCCCGGGGGCACTGAAGCTTTCTTT

J gene: TRBJ2-7
V gene: TRBV19
D gene: -
clone size: -
CDR3 protein: CASSIIIPGSYEQYF
CDR3 DNA: TGTGCCAGTAGTATAATCATTCCCGGTTCCTACGAGCAGTACTTC

J gene: TRBJ2-2
V gene: TRBV5-1
D gene: TRBD1
clone size: -
CDR3 protein: CASSGGTGGTGELFF
CDR3 DNA: TGCGCCAGCAGCGGAGGGACAGGGGGCACCGGGGAGCTGTTTTTT

J gene: TRBJ1-1
V gene: TRBV5-5
D gene: -
clone size: -
CDR3 protein: CASSLSLPGVPEAFF
CDR3 DNA: TGTGCCAGCAGCTTATCCCTCCCTGGAGTTCCTGAAGCTTTCTTT

J gene: TRBJ2-5
V gene: TRBV7-2
D gene: TRBD2
clone size: few
CDR3 protein: CASSLQLGGRETQYF
CDR3 DNA: TGTGCCAGCAGCTTACAATTAGGCGGGAGAGAGACCCAGTACTTC

J gene: TRBJ2-1
V gene: TRBV5-1
D gene: TRBD1
clone size: -
CDR3 protein: CASSLEGQGNPEQFF
CDR3 DNA: TGCGCCAGCAGCTTGGAGGGACAGGGGAATCCTGAGCAGTTCTTC

J gene: TRBJ2-5
V gene: TRBV28
D gene: TRBD1
clone size: -
CDR3 protein: CASNVRGPGTQYF
CDR3 DNA: TGTGCCAGCAACGTCAGGGGGCCCGGGACCCAGTACTTC

J gene: TRBJ1-2
V gene: TRBV3-1/TRBV3-2
D gene: TRBD1
clone size: -
CDR3 protein: CASRDRALDYGYTF
CDR3 DNA: TGTGCCAGCAGGGACAGGGCCCTAGACTATGGCTACACCTTC

J gene: TRBJ1-2
V gene: TRBV6-5
D gene: TRBD1
clone size: few
CDR3 protein: CASSYGTGGLYGYTF
CDR3 DNA: TGTGCCAGCAGTTACGGGACAGGGGGCTTATACGGCTACACCTTC

J gene: TRBJ1-2
V gene: TRBV3-1/TRBV3-2
D gene: TRBD1
clone size: -
CDR3 protein: CASSPRRQGGYGYTF
CDR3 DNA: TGTGCCAGCAGCCCCCGCCGACAGGGAGGCTATGGCTACACCTTC

J gene: TRBJ2-2
V gene: TRBV11-2
D gene: TRBD2
clone size: -
CDR3 protein: CASSQTSGSTGELFF
CDR3 DNA: TGTGCCAGCAGCCAGACTAGCGGGAGCACCGGGGAGCTGTTTTTT

J gene: TRBJ2-7
V gene: TRBV7-9
D gene: TRBD2
clone size: -
CDR3 protein: CASRSGTSGRHEQYF
CDR3 DNA: TGTGCCAGCAGGTCCGGGACTAGCGGGAGGCACGAGCAGTACTTC

J gene: TRBJ2-7
V gene: TRBV5-4
D gene: -
clone size: -
CDR3 protein: CASSFPGSEQYF
CDR3 DNA: TGTGCCAGCAGCTTCCCAGGGTCCGAGCAGTACTTC

J gene: TRBJ2-7
V gene: TRBV7-9
D gene: TRBD2
clone size: -
CDR3 protein: CASSLPGLAVEQYF
CDR3 DNA: TGTGCCAGCAGCTTACCGGGACTAGCAGTCGAGCAGTACTTC

J gene: TRBJ1-1
V gene: TRBV27
D gene: -
clone size: -
CDR3 protein: CASSTTGNTEAFF
CDR3 DNA: TGTGCCAGCAGTACTACAGGGAACACTGAAGCTTTCTTT

J gene: TRBJ2-7
V gene: TRBV27
D gene: -
clone size: -
CDR3 protein: CASSLAGADYYEQYF
CDR3 DNA: TGTGCCAGCAGTTTAGCAGGGGCGGATTACTACGAGCAGTACTTC

J gene: TRBJ1-3
V gene: TRBV2
D gene: TRBD1
clone size: -
CDR3 protein: CASSVENPGTGGNTIYF
CDR3 DNA: TGTGCCAGCAGTGTAGAAAATCCCGGGACAGGGGGAAACACCATATATTTT

J gene: TRBJ2-7
V gene: TRBV19
D gene: -
clone size: -
CDR3 protein: CASGTRSFNEQYF
CDR3 DNA: TGTGCCAGCGGGACAAGGAGTTTCAACGAGCAGTACTTC

J gene: TRBJ2-5
V gene: TRBV18
D gene: -
clone size: -
CDR3 protein: CASSPLLLQETQYF
CDR3 DNA: TGTGCCAGCTCACCATTATTACTTCAAGAGACCCAGTACTTC

J gene: TRBJ2-5
V gene: TRBV24-1
D gene: -
clone size: -
CDR3 protein: CATSEGGQVSGETQYF
CDR3 DNA: TGTGCCACCAGTGAGGGGGGGCAAGTAAGCGGAGAGACCCAGTACTTC

J gene: TRBJ2-3
V gene: TRBV6-5
D gene: -
clone size: -
CDR3 protein: CASSYSSTARVGTQYF
CDR3 DNA: TGTGCCAGCAGTTACTCGAGTACGGCCCGGGTGGGTACGCAGTATTTT

J gene: TRBJ1-2
V gene: TRBV6-5
D gene: -
clone size: -
CDR3 protein: CASSYDRTSPSYGYTF
CDR3 DNA: TGTGCCAGCAGTTACGACCGGACTTCTCCCAGCTATGGCTACACCTTC

J gene: TRBJ2-3
V gene: TRBV2
D gene: -
clone size: -
CDR3 protein: CASIGGSSSTDTQYF
CDR3 DNA: TGTGCCAGCATTGGGGGGTCCTCTAGCACAGATACGCAGTATTTT

J gene: TRBJ2-3
V gene: TRBV12-5
D gene: TRBD2
clone size: once
CDR3 protein: CASGSPGLAGPDTQYF
CDR3 DNA: TGTGCTAGTGGTTCCCCAGGACTAGCGGGCCCAGATACGCAGTATTTT

J gene: TRBJ1-1
V gene: TRBV21-1
D gene: -
clone size: -
CDR3 protein: CASSKDGSGGFSGEAFF
CDR3 DNA: TGTGCCAGCAGCAAAGACGGGTCGGGGGGCTTTAGCGGTGAAGCTTTCTTT

J gene: TRBJ2-7
V gene: TRBV11-3
D gene: -
clone size: once
CDR3 protein: CASSSVKLNYEQYF
CDR3 DNA: TGTGCCAGCAGCTCGGTCAAACTGAACTACGAGCAGTACTTC

J gene: TRBJ2-5
V gene: TRBV10-3
D gene: -
clone size: few
CDR3 protein: CAISGSSTETQYF
CDR3 DNA: TGTGCCATCAGTGGGTCTAGCACGGAGACCCAGTACTTC

J gene: TRBJ2-3
V gene: TRBV19
D gene: TRBD2
clone size: -
CDR3 protein: CATRMKREWGDTQYF
CDR3 DNA: TGTGCCACCCGAATGAAGCGGGAGTGGGGAGATACGCAGTATTTT

J gene: TRBJ2-7
V gene: TRBV25-1
D gene: -
clone size: -
CDR3 protein: CASSSTVSYEQYF
CDR3 DNA: TGTGCCAGCAGCTCGACAGTGTCCTACGAGCAGTACTTC

J gene: TRBJ2-7
V gene: TRBV6-5
D gene: -
clone size: -
CDR3 protein: CASRRPRGKQYF
CDR3 DNA: TGTGCCAGCAGACGACCAAGGGGTAAACAGTACTTC

J gene: TRBJ1-2
V gene: TRBV24-1
D gene: -
clone size: -
CDR3 protein: CATSDLGHNYGYTF
CDR3 DNA: TGTGCCACCAGTGATTTAGGACATAACTATGGCTACACCTTC

J gene: TRBJ2-5
V gene: TRBV6-5
D gene: TRBD1
clone size: -
CDR3 protein: CASSYRGQARETQYF
CDR3 DNA: TGTGCCAGCAGTTACAGGGGACAGGCTCGGGAGACCCAGTACTTC

J gene: TRBJ2-3
V gene: TRBV1
D gene: -
clone size: -
CDR3 protein: CTSSHQAGGATDTQYF
CDR3 DNA: TGCACCAGCAGCCACCAAGCGGGAGGGGCCACAGATACGCAGTATTTT

J gene: TRBJ1-3
V gene: TRBV4-1
D gene: -
clone size: -
CDR3 protein: CASSQDWSGATGNTIYF
CDR3 DNA: TGCGCCAGCAGCCAAGATTGGTCAGGGGCTACTGGAAACACCATATATTTT

J gene: TRBJ1-6
V gene: TRBV7-6
D gene: -
clone size: -
CDR3 protein: CASSLAAGAYNSPLHF
CDR3 DNA: TGTGCCAGCAGCTTAGCAGCAGGGGCTTATAATTCACCCCTCCACTTT